A selection of T cell receptor beta chains follows, all from one sample in a study of T cell changes during pregnancy in multiple sclerosis. The repertoire was sequenced with immunoSEQ multiplex PCR; TCRdb's copy has only in-frame clones and lacks some. The sample lists 25,000 to 30,000 clones, about nine tenths occurring once. Sequencing used CD8+ T cells from peripheral blood mononuclear cells, obtained before pregnancy. These receptors were taken from a female donor with multiple sclerosis, enrolled in a pregnancy study. CDR3s include the opening cysteine and the closing phenylalanine or tryptophan. D genes are given only for firm matches. Only some rows state a clone size, as once, few, many or a class for expanded clones.

J gene | D gene | V gene | clone size | CDR3 protein | CDR3 DNA
TRBJ2-7 | TRBD2 | TRBV5-5 | NA | CASTGGRSYEQYF | TGTGCCAGCACCGGCGGGAGGAGCTACGAGCAGTACTTC
TRBJ2-2 | TRBD2 | TRBV19 | NA | CASTGLASTGELFF | TGTGCCAGTACGGGACTAGCGAGCACCGGGGAGCTGTTTTTT
TRBJ2-7 | NA | TRBV28 | NA | CASSHSYEQYF | TGTGCCAGCAGCCACTCCTACGAGCAGTACTTC
TRBJ2-7 | TRBD1 | TRBV30 | once | CAWRARTGTSYEQYF | TGTGCCTGGAGGGCCCGGACAGGGACCTCCTACGAGCAGTACTTC
TRBJ2-7 | NA | TRBV5-1 | NA | CASSLAGTDYEQYF | TGCGCCAGCAGCTTGGCGGGAACAGACTACGAGCAGTACTTC
TRBJ2-1 | NA | TRBV6-5 | NA | CASSYDAHNEQFF | TGTGCCAGCAGTTACGATGCGCACAATGAGCAGTTCTTC
TRBJ2-7 | NA | TRBV7-2 | NA | CASSLWGGNYEQYF | TGTGCCAGCAGCTTATGGGGGGGCAACTACGAGCAGTACTTC
TRBJ2-5 | NA | TRBV18 | NA | CASSERGVQETQYF | TGTGCCAGCTCCGAAAGGGGTGTCCAAGAGACCCAGTACTTC
TRBJ2-3 | TRBD2 | TRBV4-1 | NA | CASSQIAGGLEDTQYF | TGCGCCAGCAGCCAAATAGCGGGAGGGCTGGAAGATACGCAGTATTTT
TRBJ2-5 | TRBD2 | TRBV11-2 | NA | CASSYRLAGGLPETQYF | TGTGCCAGCAGCTACCGACTAGCGGGAGGGCTGCCGGAGACCCAGTACTTC
TRBJ2-1 | TRBD2 | TRBV6-4 | NA | CASSRTGTSGVNEQFF | TGTGCCAGCAGTAGAACCGGGACTAGCGGGGTCAATGAGCAGTTCTTC
TRBJ2-3 | NA | TRBV9 | once | CASSPSSSTYSTDTQYF | TGTGCCAGCAGCCCCTCTTCTAGCACATATAGCACAGATACGCAGTATTTT
TRBJ2-7 | NA | TRBV27 | NA | CASSARDFGVDYEQYF | TGTGCCAGCAGTGCCAGGGACTTCGGCGTAGACTACGAGCAGTACTTC
TRBJ2-7 | NA | TRBV27 | NA | CASSRDSYEQYF | TGTGCCAGCTCTCGGGACTCCTACGAGCAGTACTTC
TRBJ2-3 | NA | TRBV5-4 | NA | CASKAVSGSTDTQYF | TGTGCCAGCAAGGCTGTAAGCGGCTCCACAGATACGCAGTATTTT
TRBJ2-1 | NA | TRBV19 | once | CASSIYLGSEDEQFF | TGTGCCAGTAGTATCTACCTCGGGTCGGAGGATGAGCAGTTCTTC
TRBJ2-7 | TRBD1 | TRBV19 | NA | CASSTTGGSPYEQYF | TGTGCCAGTAGTACAACAGGGGGTTCCCCCTACGAGCAGTACTTC
TRBJ1-1 | TRBD1 | TRBV28 | NA | CASSLQGDGTEAFF | TGTGCCAGCAGCTTACAGGGGGATGGCACTGAAGCTTTCTTT
TRBJ2-3 | TRBD2 | TRBV6-6 | NA | CASSFPSGRSTDTQYF | TGTGCCAGCAGTTTCCCCAGCGGGAGGTCCACAGATACGCAGTATTTT
TRBJ2-1 | TRBD2 | TRBV6-1 | NA | CASSEEVLAGTNEQFF | TGTGCCAGCAGTGAAGAGGTTCTAGCGGGAACCAATGAGCAGTTCTTC
TRBJ2-6 | TRBD1 | TRBV11-3 | once | CASIEGAGGSGANVLTF | TGTGCCAGCATCGAGGGGGCTGGCGGCTCTGGGGCCAACGTCCTGACTTTC
TRBJ2-7 | NA | TRBV4-3 | NA | CASSQGLLTGLPYEQYF | TGCGCCAGCAGCCAGGGTTTGTTAACGGGACTCCCCTACGAGCAGTACTTC
TRBJ2-7 | NA | TRBV5-4 | NA | CAFRLESSYEQYF | TGTGCCTTCAGACTAGAGAGCTCCTACGAGCAGTACTTC
TRBJ2-5 | TRBD1 | TRBV6-1 | once | CATHRTGKNQETQYF | TGTGCCACCCATAGGACAGGAAAAAACCAAGAGACCCAGTACTTC
TRBJ2-3 | TRBD2 | TRBV11-2 | NA | CASSLTAQAGPTDTQYF | TGTGCCAGCAGCTTAACCGCTCAAGCGGGGCCCACAGATACGCAGTATTTT
TRBJ2-1 | TRBD1 | TRBV6-7 | NA | CARGVAGTGGYNEQFF | TGTGCCAGGGGGGTGGCCGGGACAGGAGGGTACAATGAGCAGTTCTTC
TRBJ2-1 | NA | TRBV6-5 | NA | CASSASAYNEQFF | TGTGCCAGCAGTGCTAGCGCCTACAATGAGCAGTTCTTC
TRBJ2-2 | TRBD2 | TRBV6-4 | NA | CASRDLMGTSGRWVSTGELFF | TGTGCCAGCAGGGACCTCATGGGGACTAGCGGGAGGTGGGTGAGCACCGGGGAGCTGTTTTTT
TRBJ2-5 | NA | TRBV18 | NA | CASSPLAGWETQYF | TGTGCCAGCTCACCACTCGCGGGATGGGAGACCCAGTACTTC